This passage covers 14 T cell receptor beta chains from one sample sequenced in a study of blood T cell repertoires in COVID-19. Sequenced by immunoSEQ multiplex PCR; TCRdb stores in-frame clones only, minus some. The table lists tens of thousands of clones, 65% to 70% of them singletons. Sample: peripheral blood. The receptors originated from a human donor in a cohort sampled during active COVID-19.

This sequence joins TRBV15 and TRBJ1-4; 9 bases align to TRBD1. CDR3 length: 17 amino acids. The V and J ends lost 5 bases and 2 bases, in that order; junction bases with no gene match: 9. Germline CDR1 is LNHNV and CDR2 is YYDKDF (reference sequence). The CDR3 is CATSFRSGQGTNEKLFF. The DNA for the CDR3 is TGTGCCACCAGCTTTCGCAGCGGACAGGGGACTAATGAAAAACTGTTTTTT.

This clone showed up just once. The chain links TRBV24-1 to TRBJ2-3, with 9 bases matching TRBD1. After removal of 6 bases from V and 0 bases from J, the junction contained 6 bases not matched to a gene. The length of the CDR3 is 16 residues. Per germline, CDR1 KGHDR and CDR2 SFDVKD. The CDR3 nucleotides read TGTGCCACCAGTCCTAGGACAGGGGCTAGCACAGATACGCAGTATTTT. This sequence encodes CATSPRTGASTDTQYF.

The chain recombines TRBV28 with TRBJ2-3, with TRBD1 matching 10 bases. The CDR3 runs to 12 residues. Germline CDR1 is MDHEN and CDR2 is SYDVKM. After removal of 7 bases from V and 9 bases from J, the junction contained 4 bases not matched to a gene. The CDR3 DNA is TGTGCCAGCACCGGGACAGGGGACACGCAGTATTTT. Translated: CASTGTGDTQYF.

This chain links TRBV12-3 or TRBV12-4 with TRBJ2-2, with D possibly matching TRBD1 (5 bases). Between the trimmed V and J ends, which lost 7 bases and 7 bases, there was a span of 7 bases. CDR3 length: 11 residues. This CDR3 is CASKGNGELFF. CDR3 bases: TGTGCCAGCAAGGGGAACGGGGAGCTGTTTTTT.

The genes are TRBV4-1 and TRBJ1-1; 7 positions agree with TRBD1. The length of the CDR3 is 16 residues. V lost 3 bases to trimming and J lost 1 base; unmatched junction nucleotides: 8. Germline V gene data show CDR1 as MGHRA and CDR2 as YSYEKL. DNA for the CDR3: TGCGCCAGCAGCCACTCCCTCCGGGACAGGAACACTGAAGCTTTCTTT. Translating it yields CASSHSLRDRNTEAFF.

The gene calls are TRBV14 and TRBJ2-2; TRBD2 is a possible D gene (6 bases). Germline V gives CDR1 SGHDN, CDR2 FVKESK. This CDR3 spans 17 amino acids. Trimming took off 4 bases at V and 1 base at J, with 16 bases between the two ends. CDR3 DNA sequence: TGTGCCAGCAGCCGATTGGAGGGGCGAATGAACACCGGGGAGCTGTTTTTT. Translation: CASSRLEGRMNTGELFF. The variable domain in full, with the rest retrieved from reference TRBV14 and TRBJ2-2, is EAGVTQFPSHSVIEKGQTVTLRCDPISGHDNLYWYRRVMGKEIKFLLHFVKESKQDESGMPNNRFLAERTGGTYSTLKVQPAELEDSGVYFCASSRLEGRMNTGELFFGEGSRLTVL.

V usage is TRBV11-3 and J usage is TRBJ2-5; maybe TRBD1 (5 bases). The CDR3 runs 12 residues. Per germline, CDR1 SGHNT and CDR2 YENEEA. V was trimmed by 5 bases and J by 5 bases, leaving 9 bases between them. CDR3: CASSKGRETQYF. CDR3 DNA: TGTGCCAGCAGCAAGGGGCGGGAGACCCAGTACTTC.

This rearrangement joins TRBV9 to TRBJ2-5; the D is unclear. CDR1 is SGDLS and CDR2 is YYNGEE in the germline V gene. CDR3 length: 13 amino acids. V was cut by 3 bases and J by 5 bases, with 11 bases left in between. CDR3 DNA: TGTGCCAGCAGCGCAATCCCTCGGGAGACCCAGTACTTC. This encodes CASSAIPRETQYF.

V gene TRBV5-1 combines with J gene TRBJ2-7; possibly TRBD1 for D (5 bases). The CDR3 length is 13 residues. The V gene's germline CDR1 is SGHRS and CDR2 YFSETQ. Trimming stripped 4 bases from V and 2 bases from J, with 10 bases between. The CDR3 region has the DNA TGCGCCAGCAGCCTCGACAGTCCCTACGAGCAGTACTTC. This codes for CASSLDSPYEQYF.

This chain links TRBV5-1 with TRBJ2-5; 9 bases align to TRBD1. This CDR3 has 15 residues. Per germline, CDR1 SGHRS and CDR2 YFSETQ. Unmatched junction bases numbered 5, after V lost 1 base and J lost 4 bases. The CDR3 DNA follows: TGCGCCAGCAGCTTGACAGGGGGCATCGGAGAGACCCAGTACTTC. This translates into CASSLTGGIGETQYF. The full variable domain, with the rest looked up from reference TRBV5-1 and TRBJ2-5, is KAGVTQTPRYLIKTRGQQVTLSCSPISGHRSVSWYQQTPGQGLQFLFEYFSETQRNKGNFPGRFSGRQFSNSRSEMNVSTLELGDSALYLCASSLTGGIGETQYFGPGTRLLVL.

This rearrangement joins TRBV18 to TRBJ2-7; TRBD2 agrees at 11 bases. The CDR3 covers 17 residues. Germline V lookup: CDR1 KGHSH, CDR2 LQKENI. Trimming took 4 bases from V and 7 from J; bases not matched to a gene: 15. The CDR3 reads CASSLLSGRALFEEQYF. The CDR3 DNA reads TGTGCCAGCTCACTTCTTAGCGGGAGGGCCCTCTTTGAAGAGCAGTACTTC.

This sequence joins TRBV6-2 or TRBV6-3 and TRBJ2-5; 10 nucleotides line up with TRBD1. The CDR3 has 15 amino acids. Looked up from germline, CDR1 is MNHEY and CDR2 is SVGEGT. Trimming at V came to 5 bases and at J to 4 bases, leaving 7 bases not matched to a gene. CDR3 DNA sequence: TGTGCCAGCAGTCGCAGACAGGGGGCTGTAGAGACCCAGTACTTC. Translated, it gives CASSRRQGAVETQYF.

The rearrangement uses TRBV28 and TRBJ2-1; tentatively, D is TRBD1 (6 bases). This CDR3 spans 16 amino acids. Deletions cut 2 bases from V and 7 bases from J, with 18 bases between. Germline CDR1 MDHEN, CDR2 SYDVKM. CDR3 amino acids: CASSLRLGAGANEQFF. CDR3 coding DNA: TGTGCCAGCAGTTTACGATTGGGGGCAGGGGCGAATGAGCAGTTCTTC.

This clone was counted at least ten times. The chain combines TRBV14 with TRBJ1-2; D unresolved. The germline gives CDR1 SGHDN, CDR2 FVKESK. Trimming removed 7 bases from V and 3 bases from J, with 12 bases in between. The CDR3 runs 13 residues. CDR3 protein: CASMPQEYYGYTF. The CDR3 nucleotides read TGTGCCAGCATGCCCCAGGAATACTATGGCTACACCTTC.